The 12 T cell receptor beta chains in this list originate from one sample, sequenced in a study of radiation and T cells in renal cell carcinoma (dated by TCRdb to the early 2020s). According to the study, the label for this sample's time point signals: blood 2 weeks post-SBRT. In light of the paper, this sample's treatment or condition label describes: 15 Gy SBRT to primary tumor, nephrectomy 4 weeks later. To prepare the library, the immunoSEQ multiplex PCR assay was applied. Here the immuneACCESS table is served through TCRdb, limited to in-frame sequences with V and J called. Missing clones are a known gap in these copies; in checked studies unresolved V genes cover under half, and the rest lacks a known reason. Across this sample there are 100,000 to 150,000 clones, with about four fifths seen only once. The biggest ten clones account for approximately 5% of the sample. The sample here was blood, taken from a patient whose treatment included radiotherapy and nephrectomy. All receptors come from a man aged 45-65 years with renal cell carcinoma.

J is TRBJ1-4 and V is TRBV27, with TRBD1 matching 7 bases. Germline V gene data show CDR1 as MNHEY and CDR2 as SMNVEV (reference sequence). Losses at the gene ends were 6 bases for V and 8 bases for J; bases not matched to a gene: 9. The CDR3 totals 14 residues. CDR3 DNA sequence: TGTGCCAGCAGCCTGGACAGGAGGGGAGAAAAACTGTTTTTT. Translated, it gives CASSLDRRGEKLFF. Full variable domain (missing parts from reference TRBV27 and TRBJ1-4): EAQVTQNPRYLITVTGKKLTVTCSQNMNHEYMSWYRQDPGLGLRQIYYSMNVEVTDKGDVPEGYKVSRKEKRNFPLILESPSPNQTSLYFCASSLDRRGEKLFFGSGTQLSVL.

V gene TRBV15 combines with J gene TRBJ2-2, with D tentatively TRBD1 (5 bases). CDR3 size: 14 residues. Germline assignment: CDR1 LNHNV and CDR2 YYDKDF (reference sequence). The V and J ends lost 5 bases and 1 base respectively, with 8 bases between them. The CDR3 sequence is CATSETGNTGELFF. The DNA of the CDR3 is TGTGCCACCAGCGAAACAGGGAACACCGGGGAGCTGTTTTTT.

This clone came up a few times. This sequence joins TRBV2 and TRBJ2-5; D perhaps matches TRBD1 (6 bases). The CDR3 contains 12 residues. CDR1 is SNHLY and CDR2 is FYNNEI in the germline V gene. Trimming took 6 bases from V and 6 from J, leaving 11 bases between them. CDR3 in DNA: TGTGCCAGCAGGTCAGACAGGAAGACCCAGTACTTC. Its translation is CASRSDRKTQYF.

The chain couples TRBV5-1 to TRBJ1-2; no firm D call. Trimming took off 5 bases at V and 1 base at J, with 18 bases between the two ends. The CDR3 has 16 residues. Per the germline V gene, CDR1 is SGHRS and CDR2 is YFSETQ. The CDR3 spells CASRPKITESNYGYTF. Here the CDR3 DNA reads TGCGCCAGCAGACCGAAAATAACGGAAAGTAACTATGGCTACACCTTC.

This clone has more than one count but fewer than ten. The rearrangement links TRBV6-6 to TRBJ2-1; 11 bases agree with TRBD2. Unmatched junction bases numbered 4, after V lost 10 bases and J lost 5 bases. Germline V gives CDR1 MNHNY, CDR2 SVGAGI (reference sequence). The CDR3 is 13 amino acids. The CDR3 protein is CATSGLADNEQFF. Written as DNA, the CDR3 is TGTGCCACCTCGGGACTAGCGGACAATGAGCAGTTCTTC.

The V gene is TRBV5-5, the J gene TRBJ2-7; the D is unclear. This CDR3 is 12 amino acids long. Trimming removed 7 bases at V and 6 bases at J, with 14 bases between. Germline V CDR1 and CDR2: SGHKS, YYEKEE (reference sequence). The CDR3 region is CASSGDGFEQYF. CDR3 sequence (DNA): TGTGCCAGCTCAGGTGATGGGTTCGAGCAGTACTTC.

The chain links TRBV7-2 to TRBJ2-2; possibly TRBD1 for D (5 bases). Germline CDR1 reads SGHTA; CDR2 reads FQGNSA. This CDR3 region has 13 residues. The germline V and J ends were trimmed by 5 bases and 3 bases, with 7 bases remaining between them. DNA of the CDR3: TGTGCCAGCAGCACCAGGGACACCGGGGAGCTGTTTTTT. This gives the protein CASSTRDTGELFF.

The CDR3 loop is CASSPSGGAAEQFF. The CDR3 region has the DNA TGTGCCAGCAGTCCTAGCGGGGGGGCCGCTGAGCAGTTCTTC. This chain joins TRBV7-3 and TRBJ2-1, with 12 bases identical to TRBD2. CDR1 is SGHTA and CDR2 is FQGTGA in the germline V gene. V lost 6 bases to trimming and J lost 9 bases; unmatched junction nucleotides: 6. CDR3 length: 14 residues.

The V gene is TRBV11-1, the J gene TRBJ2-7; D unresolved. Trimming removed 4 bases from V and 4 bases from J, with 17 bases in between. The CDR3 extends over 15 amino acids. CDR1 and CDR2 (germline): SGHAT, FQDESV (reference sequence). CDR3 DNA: TGTGCCAGCAGCTCACGACAAGGTCGGGTATACGAGCAGTACTTC. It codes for CASSSRQGRVYEQYF.

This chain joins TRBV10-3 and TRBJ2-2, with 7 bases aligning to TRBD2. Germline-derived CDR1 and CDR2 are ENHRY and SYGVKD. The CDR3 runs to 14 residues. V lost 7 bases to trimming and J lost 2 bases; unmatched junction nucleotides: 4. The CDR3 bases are TGTGCCATCACCGGGACTATCAACACCGGGGAGCTGTTTTTT. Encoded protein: CAITGTINTGELFF.

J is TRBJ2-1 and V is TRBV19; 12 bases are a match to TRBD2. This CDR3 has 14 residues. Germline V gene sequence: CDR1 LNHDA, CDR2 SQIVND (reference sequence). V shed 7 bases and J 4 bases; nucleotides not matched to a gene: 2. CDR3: CASTLAGGYNEQFF. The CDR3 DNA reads TGTGCCAGTACTCTAGCGGGAGGGTACAATGAGCAGTTCTTC.

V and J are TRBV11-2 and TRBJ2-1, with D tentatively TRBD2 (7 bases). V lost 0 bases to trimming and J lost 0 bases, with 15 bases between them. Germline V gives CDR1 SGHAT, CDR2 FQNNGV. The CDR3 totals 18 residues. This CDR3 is CASSLDGRAGASYNEQFF. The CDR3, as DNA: TGTGCCAGCAGCTTAGACGGTCGTGCGGGGGCCTCCTACAATGAGCAGTTCTTC.